Listed below are T cell receptor beta chains from one sample, sequenced in a study of graft-versus-host responses after intestinal transplantation. Sequencing used immunoSEQ multiplex PCR; TCRdb keeps in-frame clones, though not all of them. The data show 25,000 to 30,000 clones, approximately 93% seen once. The source material was PBMCs, sampled 66 days after intestinal transplant. The receptors originated from a human patient who received an intestinal transplant, so some T cells may come from the graft donor. The CDR3 runs from the conserved cysteine through the conserved F or W. The D gene is left open where the match is weak. Clone size is stated in some rows and not others, as once, few, many or a class when expanded.

cdr3_aa: CASSANSGGANEQFF
cdr3_nt: TGTGCCAGCAGCGCCAATAGCGGGGGGGCGAATGAGCAGTTCTTC
clone_size: .
v_call: TRBV9
j_call: TRBJ2-1
d_call: TRBD2

cdr3_aa: CSVEGYSSSGSYNEQFF
cdr3_nt: TGCAGCGTTGAAGGATACTCTTCCAGCGGTTCCTACAATGAGCAGTTCTTC
clone_size: .
v_call: TRBV29-1
j_call: TRBJ2-1
d_call: .

cdr3_aa: CASSLNRGQSPLHF
cdr3_nt: TGCGCCAGCAGCTTGAACAGGGGGCAGTCACCCCTCCACTTT
clone_size: .
v_call: TRBV5-1
j_call: TRBJ1-6
d_call: TRBD1

cdr3_aa: CASSDYGNTEAFF
cdr3_nt: TGTGCCAGCAGTGACTATGGGAACACTGAAGCTTTCTTT
clone_size: .
v_call: TRBV2
j_call: TRBJ1-1
d_call: .

cdr3_aa: CASSLGTGEPISTDTQYF
cdr3_nt: TGTGCCAGCAGCTTAGGGACAGGAGAACCTATTAGCACAGATACGCAGTATTTT
clone_size: few
v_call: TRBV7-9
j_call: TRBJ2-3
d_call: TRBD1

cdr3_aa: CASSLLSGRFSDTQYF
cdr3_nt: TGTGCCAGCAGCTTGCTTAGCGGGAGGTTTTCAGATACGCAGTATTTT
clone_size: .
v_call: TRBV7-8
j_call: TRBJ2-3
d_call: TRBD2

cdr3_aa: CASSPTETGELFF
cdr3_nt: TGTGCCAGCAGCCCCACTGAAACCGGGGAGCTGTTTTTT
clone_size: .
v_call: TRBV6-5
j_call: TRBJ2-2
d_call: .

cdr3_aa: CASSSLTQGDEQYF
cdr3_nt: TGTGCCAGCAGCTCTCTGACACAGGGCGACGAGCAGTACTTC
clone_size: .
v_call: TRBV5-6
j_call: TRBJ2-7
d_call: .

cdr3_aa: CASGLVHELRVTF
cdr3_nt: TGTGCTAGTGGTTTGGTACACGAGTTGAGGGTCACCTTC
clone_size: .
v_call: TRBV12-5
j_call: TRBJ1-2
d_call: .

cdr3_aa: CASSLVRTDSYNEQFF
cdr3_nt: TGTGCCAGCAGCTTAGTTAGGACGGACTCCTACAATGAGCAGTTCTTC
clone_size: .
v_call: TRBV7-9
j_call: TRBJ2-1
d_call: .

cdr3_aa: CATSSPVGYTEAFF
cdr3_nt: TGTGCCACCAGCAGTCCGGTAGGGTACACTGAAGCTTTCTTT
clone_size: .
v_call: TRBV15
j_call: TRBJ1-1
d_call: .

cdr3_aa: CASSQSGTIGNTIYF
cdr3_nt: TGTGCCAGCAGCCAATCCGGGACAATTGGAAACACCATATATTTT
clone_size: .
v_call: TRBV27
j_call: TRBJ1-3
d_call: .

cdr3_aa: CASSYYNSRDYQETQYF
cdr3_nt: TGTGCCAGTAGTTATTATAATAGCCGGGACTACCAAGAGACCCAGTACTTC
clone_size: .
v_call: TRBV19
j_call: TRBJ2-5
d_call: .

cdr3_aa: CASSVSLLGQLQETQYF
cdr3_nt: TGTGCCAGCAGTGTTTCCCTTCTGGGACAACTCCAAGAGACCCAGTACTTC
clone_size: .
v_call: TRBV6-1
j_call: TRBJ2-5
d_call: .

cdr3_aa: CASSATPDRPSNQPQHF
cdr3_nt: TGTGCCAGCAGCGCCACACCCGACAGACCTAGCAATCAGCCCCAGCATTTT
clone_size: .
v_call: TRBV5-5
j_call: TRBJ1-5
d_call: .

cdr3_aa: CASSLAAWTGSYNEQFF
cdr3_nt: TGTGCCAGCAGCTTGGCGGCCTGGACAGGTTCCTACAATGAGCAGTTCTTC
clone_size: .
v_call: TRBV5-6
j_call: TRBJ2-1
d_call: TRBD1

cdr3_aa: CASSQDIASGLSTDTQYF
cdr3_nt: TGCGCCAGCAGCCAAGATATAGCTAGCGGACTCAGCACAGATACGCAGTATTTT
clone_size: .
v_call: TRBV4-1
j_call: TRBJ2-3
d_call: TRBD2

cdr3_aa: CASSSLPGVNIQYF
cdr3_nt: TGTGCCAGCAGTTCTCTTCCGGGAGTAAACATTCAGTACTTC
clone_size: .
v_call: TRBV28
j_call: TRBJ2-4
d_call: .

cdr3_aa: CASRQDTFYEQYF
cdr3_nt: TGTGCCAGCAGACAGGACACTTTCTACGAGCAGTACTTC
clone_size: once
v_call: TRBV5-4
j_call: TRBJ2-7
d_call: .

cdr3_aa: CASKQYSNQPQHF
cdr3_nt: TGTGCCAGCAAGCAGTATAGCAATCAGCCCCAGCATTTT
clone_size: .
v_call: TRBV2
j_call: TRBJ1-5
d_call: .

cdr3_aa: CASSQGNAPRFYEQYF
cdr3_nt: TGTGCCAGCAGCCAAGGGAACGCCCCACGATTTTACGAGCAGTACTTC
clone_size: .
v_call: TRBV4-2
j_call: TRBJ2-7
d_call: .

cdr3_aa: CASSIGAGSYEQYF
cdr3_nt: TGTGCCAGTAGTATAGGGGCAGGCTCCTACGAGCAGTACTTC
clone_size: .
v_call: TRBV19
j_call: TRBJ2-7
d_call: .

cdr3_aa: CASTTYQSFYEQYF
cdr3_nt: TGTGCCAGCACCACGTACCAGTCCTTCTACGAGCAGTACTTC
clone_size: .
v_call: TRBV6-6
j_call: TRBJ2-7
d_call: .

cdr3_aa: CASSLGVGNGEQFF
cdr3_nt: TGTGCCAGCAGCTTGGGGGTGGGGAATGGGGAGCAGTTCTTC
clone_size: .
v_call: TRBV5-6
j_call: TRBJ2-1
d_call: .

cdr3_aa: CSVEDPGGSAYEQYF
cdr3_nt: TGCAGCGTTGAAGATCCGGGGGGATCGGCCTACGAGCAGTACTTC
clone_size: .
v_call: TRBV29-1
j_call: TRBJ2-7
d_call: TRBD2

cdr3_aa: CASSKGQGGEKLFF
cdr3_nt: TGCGCCAGCAGCAAAGGACAGGGCGGGGAAAAACTGTTTTTT
clone_size: .
v_call: TRBV5-1
j_call: TRBJ1-4
d_call: TRBD1

cdr3_aa: CASSSRTNTEAFF
cdr3_nt: TGTGCCAGCAGCTCCCGCACGAACACTGAAGCTTTCTTT
clone_size: .
v_call: TRBV7-9
j_call: TRBJ1-1
d_call: .

cdr3_aa: CASSLADRGNTIYF
cdr3_nt: TGTGCCAGCAGCTTAGCGGACAGGGGAAACACCATATATTTT
clone_size: .
v_call: TRBV7-8
j_call: TRBJ1-3
d_call: TRBD1

cdr3_aa: CASRVGGFDSPLHF
cdr3_nt: TGTGCCAGCAGGGTGGGGGGATTCGACTCACCCCTCCACTTT
clone_size: .
v_call: TRBV13
j_call: TRBJ1-6
d_call: .

cdr3_aa: CASSLGGITDTQYF
cdr3_nt: TGTGCCAGCAGCTTGGGGGGGATCACAGATACGCAGTATTTT
clone_size: .
v_call: TRBV5-6
j_call: TRBJ2-3
d_call: .

cdr3_aa: CSVVDNRGYEQYF
cdr3_nt: TGCAGCGTTGTAGACAACCGAGGATACGAGCAGTACTTC
clone_size: once
v_call: TRBV29-1
j_call: TRBJ2-7
d_call: .

cdr3_aa: CAISELFESRSYNEQFF
cdr3_nt: TGTGCCATCAGTGAACTATTTGAGTCTCGGTCCTACAATGAGCAGTTCTTC
clone_size: .
v_call: TRBV10-3
j_call: TRBJ2-1
d_call: .

cdr3_aa: CASQSWEYNEQFF
cdr3_nt: TGTGCCAGCCAGTCCTGGGAGTACAATGAGCAGTTCTTC
clone_size: .
v_call: TRBV19
j_call: TRBJ2-1
d_call: .

cdr3_aa: CASSFGQNQPQHF
cdr3_nt: TGTGCCAGCAGTTTCGGTCAAAATCAGCCCCAGCATTTT
clone_size: .
v_call: TRBV6-6
j_call: TRBJ1-5
d_call: .

cdr3_aa: CASSYGGGVYEQYF
cdr3_nt: TGTGCCAGCAGTTACGGGGGGGGAGTCTACGAGCAGTACTTC
clone_size: .
v_call: TRBV6-5
j_call: TRBJ2-7
d_call: TRBD2

cdr3_aa: CAMAPLSSGDRGSSGEQFF
cdr3_nt: TGTGCCATGGCCCCTCTATCTTCGGGGGACAGGGGATCGTCCGGTGAGCAGTTCTTC
clone_size: .
v_call: TRBV10-3
j_call: TRBJ2-1
d_call: TRBD1

cdr3_aa: CASSQQGIYGYTF
cdr3_nt: TGTGCCAGCAGCCAACAGGGCATCTATGGCTACACCTTC
clone_size: .
v_call: TRBV5-8
j_call: TRBJ1-2
d_call: .

cdr3_aa: CASSALGGIEFF
cdr3_nt: TGCGCCAGCAGCGCCCTGGGCGGTATTGAGTTCTTC
clone_size: .
v_call: TRBV5-1
j_call: TRBJ2-1
d_call: .

cdr3_aa: CASSYGTAGNTIYF
cdr3_nt: TGTGCCAGCAGCTACGGGACAGCCGGAAACACCATATATTTT
clone_size: .
v_call: TRBV7-2
j_call: TRBJ1-3
d_call: TRBD1

cdr3_aa: CASSGSGGRNYEQYF
cdr3_nt: TGTGCCAGCAGCGGTAGCGGGGGCCGGAACTACGAGCAGTACTTC
clone_size: .
v_call: TRBV9
j_call: TRBJ2-7
d_call: TRBD2

cdr3_aa: CAQEDRRGRSGELFF
cdr3_nt: TGTGCCCAAGAGGATCGGAGGGGGCGTAGCGGGGAGCTGTTTTTT
clone_size: .
v_call: TRBV30
j_call: TRBJ2-2
d_call: .

cdr3_aa: CASSQAPAGGNTEAFF
cdr3_nt: TGCGCCAGCAGCCAAGCCCCGGCAGGGGGAAACACTGAAGCTTTCTTT
clone_size: .
v_call: TRBV4-1
j_call: TRBJ1-1
d_call: TRBD1

cdr3_aa: CASSLSAGSGDTF
cdr3_nt: TGTGCCAGCAGTTTATCGGCAGGGAGTGGGGACACCTTC
clone_size: .
v_call: TRBV27
j_call: TRBJ1-2
d_call: .

cdr3_aa: CASSGQDNEKLFF
cdr3_nt: TGTGCCAGCAGCGGACAGGATAATGAAAAACTGTTTTTT
clone_size: .
v_call: TRBV7-6
j_call: TRBJ1-4
d_call: TRBD1

cdr3_aa: CASSLAGLSQPQHF
cdr3_nt: TGTGCCAGCAGTTTAGCAGGTCTAAGTCAGCCCCAGCATTTT
clone_size: .
v_call: TRBV27
j_call: TRBJ1-5
d_call: .

cdr3_aa: CASSLLMFSYEQYF
cdr3_nt: TGTGCCAGCAGTTTACTAATGTTTTCCTACGAGCAGTACTTC
clone_size: .
v_call: TRBV28
j_call: TRBJ2-7
d_call: .

cdr3_aa: CASSFRVRVEQFF
cdr3_nt: TGTGCCAGCAGCTTTCGGGTGCGTGTTGAGCAGTTCTTC
clone_size: .
v_call: TRBV13
j_call: TRBJ2-1
d_call: .

cdr3_aa: CASSQDRMNTEAFF
cdr3_nt: TGCGCCAGCAGCCAAGATCGAATGAACACTGAAGCTTTCTTT
clone_size: .
v_call: TRBV4-1
j_call: TRBJ1-1
d_call: .

cdr3_aa: CASSSDNSYEQYF
cdr3_nt: TGTGCCAGCAGCTCGGACAACTCCTACGAGCAGTACTTC
clone_size: .
v_call: TRBV7-2
j_call: TRBJ2-7
d_call: .

cdr3_aa: CASRLEPGPGGYEQYF
cdr3_nt: TGTGCCAGCAGATTAGAACCTGGACCGGGGGGCTACGAGCAGTACTTC
clone_size: once
v_call: TRBV7-6
j_call: TRBJ2-7
d_call: TRBD2

cdr3_aa: CASSRTGIENTEAFF
cdr3_nt: TGCGCCAGCAGCCGGACAGGGATCGAGAACACTGAAGCTTTCTTT
clone_size: .
v_call: TRBV4-1
j_call: TRBJ1-1
d_call: TRBD1

cdr3_aa: CASSEGGAIGYEQYF
cdr3_nt: TGTGCCAGCAGTGAAGGGGGGGCGATAGGGTACGAGCAGTACTTC
clone_size: .
v_call: TRBV6-1
j_call: TRBJ2-7
d_call: .

cdr3_aa: CASSVGAGGSEQYF
cdr3_nt: TGTGCCAGCAGCGTAGGGGCCGGGGGTAGCGAGCAGTACTTC
clone_size: .
v_call: TRBV9
j_call: TRBJ2-7
d_call: .

cdr3_aa: CASIPRQGGTYNEQFF
cdr3_nt: TGTGCCAGCATCCCACGCCAGGGTGGAACCTACAATGAGCAGTTCTTC
clone_size: .
v_call: TRBV7-9
j_call: TRBJ2-1
d_call: .

cdr3_aa: CASSAPRGDEQFF
cdr3_nt: TGTGCCAGCAGCGCGCCCCGGGGGGATGAGCAGTTCTTC
clone_size: .
v_call: TRBV9
j_call: TRBJ2-1
d_call: TRBD2

cdr3_aa: CASSYRTSGLDYEQYF
cdr3_nt: TGTGCCAGCAGCTACCGGACTAGCGGGCTAGACTACGAGCAGTACTTC
clone_size: .
v_call: TRBV13
j_call: TRBJ2-7
d_call: TRBD2